This T cell receptor (beta chain) was identified during a study of blood T cell repertoires in COVID-19. The overall study: Samples taken during acute and convalescent COVID-19 were collected in the United States, Italy and Spain.

V shed 6 bases and J 2 bases; nucleotides not matched to a gene: 8. The CDR3 consists of 15 residues. Per the germline V gene, CDR1 is SGHRS and CDR2 is YFSETQ. In the original workflow: Reference gene primer amplification yielded estimated nucleated cell counts. Produced via immunoSEQ multiplex PCR; TCRdb's table is partial and in-frame only. For V, J and clone size, that table is used; D and trimming come from the DNA. The sample includes around 20,000 clones, around 87% of them seen just once. Sequencing was done on a sample of peripheral blood. This clonotype originated in a man in his 70s with acute or convalescent COVID-19. V gene TRBV5-1 combines with J gene TRBJ2-1; 7 positions agree with TRBD1. In DNA form, the CDR3 reads TGCGCCAGCACCTTACAGGGGCACGCCTACAATGAGCAGTTCTTC. Its translation: CASTLQGHAYNEQFF.